A selection of T cell receptor beta chains follows, all from one sample in a study of T-cell memory formation after mild COVID-19. A single record per CDR3 protein comes from TCRdb applying MiXCR to the 5' RACE reads. The table includes 530,000 or so distinct CDR3 sequences, about 18% detected once. The sample comprised PBMCs or a T cell subset sorted from them (not recorded which). The receptors stem from an adult woman who had mild COVID-19 (a few samples of this study predate the infection). Cell type and time point are not known. Each CDR3 is given with its conserved first and last residue. The D gene is left open where the match is weak. Rows may omit the clone size; those that give it use once, few, many or a size class.

size	V	D	J	CDR3	DNA
NA	TRBV20-1	NA	TRBJ2-3	CSADWGGTDTQYF	TGCAGTGCAGATTGGGGGGGCACAGATACGCAGTATTTT
NA	TRBV7-2	TRBD1	TRBJ2-1	CAESRGPFDEQFF	TGTGCCGAAAGTAGGGGGCCGTTCGATGAGCAGTTCTTC
NA	TRBV20-1	NA	TRBJ2-1	CSARVRGLMGHNEQFF	TGCAGTGCTAGAGTCAGGGGCCTAATGGGTCACAATGAGCAGTTCTTC
NA	TRBV5-1	TRBD1	TRBJ2-1	CASSLGEGAFFDEQFF	TGCGCCAGCAGCTTGGGAGAGGGGGCGTTTTTTGATGAGCAGTTCTTC
few	TRBV19	TRBD1	TRBJ1-1	CAILQGFEAFF	TGTGCCATTTTACAGGGGTTTGAAGCTTTCTTT
NA	TRBV9	NA	TRBJ2-5	CASSVGSGGSVTQYF	TGTGCCAGCAGCGTAGGTTCAGGTGGTTCGGTGACCCAGTACTTC
NA	TRBV11-2	NA	TRBJ1-3	CASRPLSRDLSGNTIYF	TGTGCCAGCAGACCCTTGAGCAGGGACCTCTCTGGAAACACCATATATTTT
NA	TRBV12-3/TRBV12-4	TRBD1	TRBJ1-1	CASRPATGGNTEAFF	TGTGCCAGCAGGCCGGCGACAGGGGGCAACACTGAAGCTTTCTTT
NA	TRBV7-8	NA	TRBJ1-4	CASSLGGGASEKLFF	TGTGCCAGCAGCTTAGGTGGGGGGGCGAGTGAAAAACTGTTTTTT
NA	TRBV9	NA	TRBJ2-2	CASSVSPDGTGELFF	TGTGCCAGCAGCGTAAGTCCCGATGGGACCGGGGAGCTGTTTTTT
NA	TRBV27	NA	TRBJ1-1	CASSESGTGDTEAFF	TGTGCCAGCAGTGAGTCCGGGACTGGGGACACTGAAGCTTTCTTT
few	TRBV24-1	NA	TRBJ1-2	CATSDPGDNYTF	TGTGCCACCAGTGACCCAGGGGATAATTACACCTTC
many	TRBV12-3/TRBV12-4	NA	TRBJ2-1	CASRYNEQFF	TGTGCCAGCCGTTACAATGAGCAGTTCTTC
few	TRBV20-1	TRBD1	TRBJ1-2	CSAFHPGQGQGGGYTF	TGCAGTGCTTTTCACCCCGGACAGGGGCAAGGGGGTGGCTACACCTTC
NA	TRBV7-2	TRBD2	TRBJ2-3	CASSSGLLPSGTGTDTQYF	TGTGCCAGCAGCTCAGGGCTCTTGCCTAGCGGGACTGGGACAGATACGCAGTATTTT
few	TRBV14	NA	TRBJ1-2	CASSQDRGEGRQRYGYTF	TGTGCCAGCAGCCAAGATCGGGGTGAGGGCAGGCAGCGCTATGGCTACACCTTC
many	TRBV18	TRBD1	TRBJ2-5	CASSPGQGETQYF	TGTGCCAGCTCACCGGGACAGGGGGAGACCCAGTACTTC
NA	TRBV9	NA	TRBJ2-4	CASSVGLGGGNIQYF	TGTGCCAGCAGCGTCGGACTAGGGGGAGGGAACATTCAGTACTTC
few	TRBV6-5	NA	TRBJ2-7	CASSYGTDSYEQYF	TGTGCCAGCAGTTACGGGACTGACTCCTACGAGCAGTACTTC
few	TRBV6-5	TRBD1	TRBJ2-7	CASSYGQGNYEQYF	TGTGCCAGCAGTTATGGACAGGGTAACTACGAGCAGTACTTC
NA	TRBV30	TRBD2	TRBJ2-1	CAWSEPRLAGYNEQFF	TGTGCCTGGAGTGAACCCCGTCTAGCGGGCTACAATGAGCAGTTCTTC
few	TRBV4-3	TRBD2	TRBJ2-7	CASSQVVGRREGSGEQYF	TGCGCCAGCAGCCAGGTAGTGGGTCGGCGGGAGGGTTCTGGCGAGCAGTACTTC
NA	TRBV7-2	NA	TRBJ2-1	CASSRSGPYYNEQFF	TGTGCCAGCAGCCGCTCGGGTCCTTACTACAATGAGCAGTTCTTC
NA	TRBV24-1	NA	TRBJ2-4	CATSDHRKQGSEGAAKNIQYF	TGTGCCACCAGTGATCACAGAAAGCAGGGGTCGGAGGGGGCGGCCAAAAACATTCAGTACTTC
NA	TRBV29-1	NA	TRBJ2-7	CSVGGVYEQYF	TGCAGCGTTGGTGGGGTCTACGAGCAGTACTTC
many	TRBV29-1	NA	TRBJ2-2	CSGGQNYAGELFF	TGCAGCGGCGGACAGAACTACGCCGGGGAGCTGTTTTTT
NA	TRBV12-3/TRBV12-4	NA	TRBJ1-6	CASSLTRYGSGPLHF	TGTGCCAGCAGTTTAACCCGTTATGGCAGCGGACCCCTCCACTTT
few	TRBV7-7	NA	TRBJ2-7	CASSLASNKGEQYF	TGTGCTAGCAGCTTAGCCTCGAATAAGGGCGAGCAGTACTTC
NA	TRBV4-2	TRBD1	TRBJ1-1	CASSQEGRQTGGDTEAFF	TGTGCCAGCAGCCAAGAGGGAAGGCAGACAGGGGGAGACACTGAAGCTTTCTTT
NA	TRBV5-1	TRBD2	TRBJ2-2	CASSLEIGGSARGGELFF	TGCGCCAGCAGCTTGGAGATCGGCGGGAGTGCGAGGGGCGGGGAGCTGTTTTTT
many	TRBV12-3/TRBV12-4	NA	TRBJ1-5	CASSLVEGDQPQHF	TGTGCCAGCAGTTTAGTTGAGGGCGATCAGCCCCAGCATTTT
NA	TRBV12-3/TRBV12-4	NA	TRBJ1-1	CASSFATARTEAFF	TGTGCCAGCAGTTTCGCGACAGCCCGGACTGAAGCTTTCTTT
NA	TRBV28	NA	TRBJ2-7	CASSFLGPSSYEQYF	TGTGCCAGCAGTTTTTTAGGACCGAGCTCCTACGAGCAGTACTTC
NA	TRBV13	TRBD1	TRBJ1-2	CASSGGQGSVTF	TGTGCCAGCAGCGGGGGACAGGGATCGGTTACCTTC
NA	TRBV4-3	TRBD2	TRBJ2-3	CASSQDRGTRGTDTQYF	TGCGCCAGCAGCCAAGATCGAGGGACTAGGGGGACAGATACGCAGTATTTT
few	TRBV6-5	TRBD2	TRBJ2-1	CASRRAGEKNNEQFF	TGTGCCAGCAGGCGAGCGGGAGAAAAGAACAATGAGCAGTTCTTC
NA	TRBV27	NA	TRBJ2-7	CASSLSLLSYEQYF	TGTGCCAGCAGTTTAAGTCTACTATCCTACGAGCAGTACTTC
NA	TRBV4-1	NA	TRBJ1-1	CASSQGASVTEAFF	TGCGCCAGCAGCCAAGGAGCGTCCGTCACTGAAGCTTTCTTT
NA	TRBV7-3	TRBD1	TRBJ2-1	CASSSTGNFGDEQFF	TGTGCCAGCAGCTCGACAGGGAACTTCGGGGATGAGCAGTTCTTC
many	TRBV4-2	TRBD1	TRBJ2-7	CASSQQATGGINEQYF	TGTGCCAGCAGCCAACAAGCGACAGGGGGTATCAACGAGCAGTACTTC
NA	TRBV11-2	NA	TRBJ1-6	CASSSSYANSPLHF	TGTGCCAGCAGCTCCAGTTATGCCAATTCACCCCTCCACTTT